Following are 27 T cell receptor beta chains from one sample sequenced in a study of early T cells in non-severe SARS-CoV-2 infection. TCRdb re-derived calls from the 5' RACE reads in MiXCR, one entry per CDR3 protein. The sample carries tens of thousands of distinct CDR3 sequences, about 5% recorded once. Sequencing was carried out using whole blood. The receptors originated from an adult who was a healthcare worker with PCR-confirmed SARS-CoV-2 infection or an uninfected control (not recorded which).

This clonotype was counted many times. The genes are TRBV20-1 and TRBJ1-1; D gene ambiguous. The CDR3 contains 13 residues. The germline V and J ends were trimmed by 3 bases and 1 base, with 9 bases remaining between them. Germline V gene lookup returns CDR1 DFQATT and CDR2 SNEGSKA (reference sequence). The CDR3 region is CSASLPQNTEAFF. In DNA, the CDR3 is TGCAGTGCTAGTCTACCGCAGAACACTGAAGCTTTCTTT.

The V gene is TRBV28, the J gene TRBJ2-4; 7 nucleotides agree with TRBD2. Per the germline V gene, CDR1 is MDHEN and CDR2 is SYDVKM. J gave up 8 bases and V 3 bases, and 10 bases lay outside the gene matches. CDR3 length equals 15 residues. CDR3 coding DNA: TGTGCCAGCAGTTTCGACTTGAAAGCGGGGTACATTCAGTACTTC. Its translation is CASSFDLKAGYIQYF.

This clonotype came up many times. The gene calls are TRBV19 and TRBJ2-5, with D uncertain. V lost 5 bases and J 1 base, leaving 8 bases between the germline ends. Germline V gene sequence: CDR1 LNHDA, CDR2 SQIVND (reference sequence). The length of the CDR3 is 13 residues. The CDR3 DNA reads as TGTGCCAGTAGTCGGACCTTCCAAGAGACCCAGTACTTC. It codes for CASSRTFQETQYF.

This clonotype was counted ten times or more. CDR3 sequence: CASSMTGGRSDEQFF. The CDR3 DNA sequence: TGTGCCAGTAGTATGACAGGGGGCCGAAGCGATGAGCAGTTCTTC. The J gene is TRBJ2-1, the V gene TRBV19; the match to TRBD1 covers 10 bases. The germline gives CDR1 LNHDA, CDR2 SQIVND (reference sequence). This CDR3 has 15 residues. With 3 bases clipped from V and 8 bases from J, the junction kept 7 bases outside the gene matches.

As to this clonotype: The junction does not match germline at one end; this may be a read error. The chain recombines TRBV28 with TRBJ1-1; 8 bases line up with TRBD1. This CDR3 has 14 amino acids. Germline CDR1 and CDR2: MDHEN and SYDVKM. As DNA, the CDR3 is TGTGCCAGCAGTCGCCACTCAGGGGGCACTGAAGCTTTCTTC. Residues: CASSRHSGGTEAFF.

V is TRBV7-9 and J is TRBJ2-3, with 9 bases fitting TRBD1. This CDR3 is 15 amino acids long. The germline gives CDR1 SEHNR, CDR2 FQNEAQ (reference sequence). J gave up 2 bases and V 5 bases, and 5 bases lay outside the gene matches. The CDR3 loop is CASSSRDRATDTQYF. The CDR3 nucleotides read TGTGCCAGCAGCAGCCGGGACAGGGCCACAGATACGCAGTATTTT.

This clonotype was seen a handful of times. The V call is TRBV11-2, the J call TRBJ2-3, with D possibly TRBD1 on 8 matching bases. V was clipped by 5 bases and J by 0 bases, with 24 bases between them. This CDR3 is 19 amino acids long. Germline lookup yields CDR1 SGHAT and CDR2 FQNNGV. The CDR3 spells CASSVRQGMGGGSTDTQYF. DNA of the CDR3: TGTGCCAGCAGCGTCAGACAGGGGATGGGAGGGGGTAGCACAGATACGCAGTATTTT.

The sample holds many counts of this clonotype. The V and J genes are TRBV27 and TRBJ2-7; D perhaps matches TRBD1 (6 bases). Germline assignment: CDR1 MNHEY and CDR2 SMNVEV (reference sequence). V dropped 5 bases and J dropped 3 bases, with 14 bases sitting between them. CDR3 length: 14 residues. The CDR3 reads CASSPLDRLYEQYF. Here the CDR3 DNA reads TGTGCCAGCAGTCCCTTGGACAGACTCTACGAGCAGTACTTC.

This clonotype was recorded a few times. As DNA, the CDR3 is TGTGCCAGCTCACCAAGAGGAAGCTCCTACAATGAGCAGTTCTTC. Translation: CASSPRGSSYNEQFF. J is TRBJ2-1 and V is TRBV18; D remains unclear. There are 15 residues in the CDR3. Germline CDR1 is KGHSH and CDR2 is LQKENI. Trimming pared 2 bases from V and 0 bases from J, leaving 8 bases between.

This clonotype was seen repeatedly, ten times or more. The chain is built from TRBV19 and TRBJ2-7; TRBD1 matches 10 bases. The trim removed 3 bases at V and 4 bases at J, leaving 6 bases unmatched. Germline CDR1 LNHDA, CDR2 SQIVND (reference sequence). This CDR3 is built from 15 residues. CDR3 DNA: TGTGCCAGTAGTATCGGGACAGGGGTTGTATACGAGCAGTACTTC. It translates to CASSIGTGVVYEQYF.

This clonotype was recorded a few times. The rearrangement joins TRBV7-9 to TRBJ2-2; the D gene is possibly TRBD1 (5 bases). The CDR3 has 17 residues. Trimming shortened V by 1 base and J by 0 bases, and 12 bases separated the two germline ends. The germline V gene encodes CDR1 SEHNR and CDR2 FQNEAQ (reference sequence). CDR3 in DNA: TGTGCCAGCAGCTTAGAGGTAGACAGCGCGAACACCGGGGAGCTGTTTTTT. Translation: CASSLEVDSANTGELFF.

This clonotype was picked up many times. Germline and junction disagree at one end, which may indicate a read error. The chain has TRBV7-2 and TRBJ1-5; D is unresolved. CDR1 and CDR2 from the germline V gene are SGHTA and FQGNSA. This CDR3 spans 13 amino acids. The DNA for the CDR3 is TGCGCCAGCAGCTTAGATTCCCGGACGGGCCAGCATTTT. Translated: CASSLDSRTGQHF.

This clonotype was seen many times. This chain joins TRBV7-2 and TRBJ1-1, with D perhaps matching TRBD1 (5 bases). This CDR3 contains 13 residues. CDR1 and CDR2 from the germline V gene are SGHTA and FQGNSA. Trimming took 6 bases from V and 6 from J, leaving 14 bases between them. The CDR3 DNA is TGTGCCAGCAGAGGAGGAGGGGACGCTGAAGCTTTCTTT. Translation: CASRGGGDAEAFF. Using reference TRBV7-2 and TRBJ1-1 for the parts outside the CDR3, the full variable domain is GAGVSQSPSNKVTEKGKDVELRCDPISGHTALYWYRQSLGQGLEFLIYFQGNSAPDKSGLPSDRFSAERTGGSVSTLTIQRTQQEDSAVYLCASRGGGDAEAFFGQGTRLTVV.

This clonotype was counted at least ten times. J is TRBJ1-2 and V is TRBV20-1; D call uncertain. The CDR3 loop spans 12 amino acids. V was trimmed by 7 bases and J by 4 bases, leaving 13 bases between them. Germline loops: CDR1 DFQATT, CDR2 SNEGSKA (reference sequence). The CDR3 loop is CSVPDGRYGYTF. CDR3 coding DNA: TGCAGTGTCCCCGACGGACGCTATGGCTACACCTTC.

This clonotype has ten or more counts. V is TRBV20-1 and J is TRBJ1-1; D remains unclear. The CDR3 sequence is 12 residues long. V lost 3 bases and J 7 bases, leaving 12 bases between the germline ends. Germline loops: CDR1 DFQATT, CDR2 SNEGSKA (reference sequence). For the CDR3, the DNA is TGCAGTGCTAGTAGCCGGGAGTTTGAAGCTTTCTTT. This gives the protein CSASSREFEAFF.

There are a few counts of this clonotype. The CDR3 loop is CASSPLGDEETQYF. The CDR3 DNA sequence: TGTGCCAGCAGTCCCCTGGGGGACGAAGAGACCCAGTACTTC. The chain joins TRBV6-2 or TRBV6-3 to TRBJ2-5; D could derive from TRBD1 or TRBD2 (5 bases each). Germline CDR1 MNHEY, CDR2 SVGEGT. The CDR3 runs to 14 residues. Trimming stripped 5 bases from V and 3 bases from J, with 13 bases between.

This clonotype was picked up many times. The rearrangement links TRBV18 to TRBJ1-4; 8 bases agree with TRBD1. From germline, CDR1 is KGHSH and CDR2 LQKENI. With 3 bases clipped from V and 8 bases from J, the junction kept 14 bases outside the gene matches. The CDR3 is 17 amino acids. CDR3 in DNA: TGTGCCAGCTCACCGCTGGGACAGGCTTCCTCCGGGGAAAAACTGTTTTTT. It encodes CASSPLGQASSGEKLFF.

Many counts were recorded for this clonotype. V and J are TRBV11-3 and TRBJ2-1, with 9 nucleotides matching TRBD2. This CDR3 contains 15 residues. Trimming took 2 bases from V and 3 from J; bases not matched to a gene: 2. Germline V CDR1 and CDR2: SGHNT, YENEEA. CDR3 protein: CASSLLAGNYNEQFF. CDR3 DNA: TGTGCCAGCAGCTTACTAGCGGGGAACTACAATGAGCAGTTCTTC.

Ten or more counts support this clonotype. This rearrangement joins TRBV7-6 to TRBJ1-2; tentatively, D is TRBD1 (5 bases). This CDR3 contains 13 residues. The V end was cut by 0 bases, the J end by 8 bases, with 10 bases between. Germline V CDR1 and CDR2: SGHVS, FNYEAQ. CDR3 in amino acids: CASSLAAGSGYTF. The CDR3 coding sequence is TGTGCCAGCAGCTTAGCGGCAGGGTCAGGCTACACCTTC.

Ten or more counts support this clonotype. At one end the junction does not follow the germline gene, possibly because of a read error. In DNA, the CDR3 is TGCAGTGCTAGAGGTCGCAGGGGCTCGGACGCCTTC. As protein: CSARGRRGSDAF. This chain links TRBV20-1 with TRBJ1-2, with a possible D match to TRBD1 (6 bases). Germline values: CDR1 DFQATT, CDR2 SNEGSKA (reference sequence). The CDR3 runs 12 residues.

This clonotype showed up many times. The chain recombines TRBV25-1 with TRBJ2-5; maybe TRBD1 (6 bases). The CDR3 length is 16 residues. Germline V gives CDR1 MGHDK, CDR2 SYGVNS. V lost 2 bases and J 5 bases, leaving 18 bases between the germline ends. CDR3 residues: CASSEVRQGMDETQYF. CDR3 bases: TGTGCCAGCAGTGAAGTGAGGCAGGGGATGGACGAGACCCAGTACTTC.

This clonotype was seen ten or more times. The genes are TRBV7-9 and TRBJ1-1, with a possible D match to TRBD1 (6 bases). V lost 5 bases and J 8 bases, leaving 12 bases between the germline ends. The CDR3 runs 12 residues. Germline V gives CDR1 SEHNR, CDR2 FQNEAQ (reference sequence). The CDR3 DNA follows: TGTGCCAGCAGCCCTCAGGACAGAGAAGCTTTCTTT. This gives the protein CASSPQDREAFF.

This clonotype has ten or more counts. The V call is TRBV6-1, the J call TRBJ2-1; 10 bases align to TRBD2. Germline V lookup: CDR1 MNHNS, CDR2 SASEGT. V shed 7 bases, J shed 6 bases, and the junction held 12 bases outside the gene matches. The CDR3 has 16 residues. The CDR3 protein is CASTSGKRGGRNEQFF. In DNA form, the CDR3 reads TGTGCCAGCACGTCGGGGAAGCGGGGGGGTCGCAATGAGCAGTTCTTC.

Ten or more counts support this clonotype. The genes are TRBV20-1 and TRBJ1-6, with TRBD1 as a possible D gene (5 bases). Germline CDR1 reads DFQATT; CDR2 reads SNEGSKA (reference sequence). Trimming took off 4 bases at V and 3 bases at J, with 13 bases between the two ends. The CDR3 has 15 residues. This CDR3 reads CSAKARGLYNSPLHF. CDR3 bases: TGCAGTGCTAAAGCACGGGGCCTCTATAATTCACCCCTCCACTTT.

This clonotype was detected ten times or more. The rearrangement joins TRBV7-8 to TRBJ2-3; possible D gene TRBD2, 6 bases. Germline-derived CDR1 and CDR2 are SGHVS and FQNEAQ. The CDR3 runs 14 residues. V was trimmed by 1 base and J by 4 bases, leaving 9 bases between them. CDR3 in DNA: TGTGCCAGCAGCTTAGGGACTACGGCAGATACGCAGTATTTT. Its translation is CASSLGTTADTQYF.

The table lists this clonotype with many counts. This chain connects TRBV7-9 to TRBJ2-7; 9 positions agree with TRBD1. Trimming cost V 5 bases and J 4 bases; bases outside gene matches: 9. This CDR3 is 15 amino acids long. Looked up from germline, CDR1 is SEHNR and CDR2 is FQNEAQ (reference sequence). The CDR3 region is CASSGFTGGRYEQYF. The CDR3 nucleotides read TGTGCCAGCAGCGGATTCACAGGGGGCCGTTACGAGCAGTACTTC.

This clonotype was recorded many times. The chain is built from TRBV6-1 and TRBJ2-2, with 11 bases fitting TRBD1. This CDR3 is built from 15 residues. The V segment lost 7 bases and the J segment 3 bases; nucleotides outside the gene matches: 4. Germline CDR1 reads MNHNS; CDR2 reads SASEGT. Here the CDR3 DNA reads TGTGCCAGCAATGGACAGGGGGCTGACACCGGGGAGCTGTTTTTT. It specifies CASNGQGADTGELFF.